This T cell receptor (beta chain) was retrieved from a study of regulatory T cells in long-lasting Graves disease. The time point here: newly diagnosed GD, antithyroid drugs for less than 3 months. PBMCs were the source of the RNA used for TCR sequencing. The germline gives CDR1 KGHSH, CDR2 LQKENI. V lost 5 bases and J lost 0, with 8 bases in between. The CDR3 is made up of 14 amino acids. Investigators prepared the TCR beta libraries by applying iRepertoire HTBI primers and Arm-PCR of CDR3 regions. TCRdb called the multiplex PCR reads again in MiXCR, with one record for every CDR3 protein. The sample lists about 420,000 distinct CDR3 sequences; about a sixth were seen once. This sample also appeared in a second study, on T cells in Graves' hyperthyroidism and ophthalmopathy.

Sequenced material: peripheral blood mononuclear cells (PBMCs), taken at new diagnosis, from a patient treated with antithyroid drugs. This TCR came from a woman between 18 and 29 years old with Graves disease. The rearrangement joins TRBV18 to TRBJ1-5; D is undetermined. This CDR3 reads CASSTGYSNQPQHF. DNA of the CDR3: TGTGCCAGCTCAACCGGTTATAGCAATCAGCCCCAGCATTTT.